Given below is one T cell receptor beta chain in context. Which antigen it targets is not known. Base-call qualities are not available, and no considerably larger clone is one nucleotide away. TCRbeta CDR3 regions were amplified from genomic DNA by means of the immunoSEQ Assay, a bias-controlled multiplex PCR. On the authors' methods: Within the assay, amplification of reference gene primers was used to estimate how many nucleated cells each sample contained. To quantify the absolute abundance of each unique TCRbeta CDR3 rearrangement, sequence reads were collapsed and filtered. For each sample, productive Simpson clonality was calculated as the square root of Simpson's diversity index over productive rearrangements. In TCRdb, the immuneACCESS table is reduced to in-frame sequences with V and J assigned. These tables do not hold every clone; where another copy was compared, an unresolved V gene accounts for under half, and the others remain unexplained. V, J and clone size reflect that table, while D and trimming were determined from the DNA. Here the sample has approximately 290,000 clones; about 80% occur a single time. The top ten constitute approximately 14% of the sample.

In Seattle, one collaborating source enrolled patients while the infection was active and tracked those patients longitudinally over the course of disease. Collaborating institutions collected whole blood in K2EDTA tubes following their own protocols. For TCRbeta analysis, collaborators shipped samples as frozen whole blood, isolated PBMCs, or DNA extracted from either of those sample types. These data are taken from a study of blood T cell repertoires in COVID-19 (dated by TCRdb to about 2020). The study in broad terms: Samples covering the acute and convalescent phases of COVID-19 were provided by collaborators in the United States, Italy and Spain. A de-identified subject ID, COVID-19 status, age in years and sex were almost always included in the sample metadata. The dataset comprised deeply sampled blood TCRbeta repertoires from subjects exposed to, actively infected with, or recovered from COVID-19. The repertoires were released in a freely available public database meant as a resource for research on the immune response to SARS-CoV-2. The prospective study material was composed of cDNA or gDNA derived from T cells, B-cell-depleted T cells, or PBMCs. The samples were drawn from two sources: the first 160 participants of the ongoing ImmuneRACE study, and approximately 1,300 subjects contributed by 6 global collaborators. Where HLA class I and class II types were available, the types were taken from metadata supplied by the sample provider, not from assay-based typing.

The germline ends are 13 bases apart after V is trimmed by 0 bases and J by 4 bases. CDR1 is given as SGHKS and CDR2 as YYEKEE, both from the germline V gene (reference sequence). The CDR3 measures 15 amino acids from cysteine to phenylalanine. The CDR3 DNA has 45 bases and is translated from base 1. Results and caveats for the whole study, not just this receptor: The quantity of clinical and demographic metadata differed by source and by participant and was supplied without curation.

This receptor was obtained from a person between 65 and 79 years old with COVID-19, enrolled during active disease. The sample consisted of peripheral blood. The chain is encoded by TRBV5-5 joined to TRBJ1-1; the D segment cannot be called with confidence. The base sequence is TGTGCCAGCAGCTTGGGTCCGGGGTGGACCACTGAAGCTTTCTTT. This encodes CASSLGPGWTTEAFF. With all but the CDR3 taken from the reference TRBV5-5 and TRBJ1-1 genes, the full variable domain is: DAGVTQSPTHLIKTRGQQVTLRCSPISGHKSVSWYQQVLGQGPQFIFQYYEKEERGRGNFPDRFSARQFPNYSSELNVNALLLGDSALYLCASSLGPGWTTEAFFGQGTRLTVV.